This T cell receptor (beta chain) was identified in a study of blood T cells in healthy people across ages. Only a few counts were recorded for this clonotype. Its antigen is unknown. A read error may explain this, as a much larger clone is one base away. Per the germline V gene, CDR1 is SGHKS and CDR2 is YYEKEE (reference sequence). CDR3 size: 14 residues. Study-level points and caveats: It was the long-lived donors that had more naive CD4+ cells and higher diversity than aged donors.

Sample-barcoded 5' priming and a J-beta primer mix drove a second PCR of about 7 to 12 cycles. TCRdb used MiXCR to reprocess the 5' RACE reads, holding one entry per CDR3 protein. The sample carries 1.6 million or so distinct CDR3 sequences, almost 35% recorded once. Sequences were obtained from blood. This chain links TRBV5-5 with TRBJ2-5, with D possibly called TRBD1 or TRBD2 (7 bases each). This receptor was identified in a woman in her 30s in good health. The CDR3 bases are TGTGCCGGCAGCTTGGGAGGGGGCGGCGAGACCCAGTACTTC. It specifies CAGSLGGGGETQYF.